This TCR beta chain came from a study of T cell repertoires in aging, cancer and after chemotherapy. Germline V gene data show CDR1 as KGHSH and CDR2 as LQKENI. CDR3 length: 14 amino acids. Trimming left V 3 bases short and J 0 bases short, with 7 bases between. Rearranged V-D-J TRB sequences were amplified with a mixed TRB-A/B primer pool. TCRdb reanalysed the multiplex PCR reads using MiXCR and keeps one entry per CDR3 protein. The data contain 9,900 or so distinct CDR3 sequences, around a quarter of them singletons. TCR beta rearrangements were amplified from peripheral blood genomic DNA. This clonotype showed up just a few times.

This clonotype was obtained from a human donor in good health. The chain recombines TRBV18 with TRBJ2-3; maybe TRBD1 (6 bases). The sample comprised blood. CDR3 DNA: TGTGCCAGCTCACCCGACAGGAGCACAGATACGCAGTATTTT. As protein: CASSPDRSTDTQYF.